Each of the 27 T cell receptor beta chains below was sequenced from the same sample in a study of cytomegalovirus exposure and HLA in healthy donors. Primers included in the PCR were 60 Vbeta and 13 Jbeta primers. The assay was immunoSEQ multiplex PCR, and TCRdb's table has in-frame clones only and misses some. The table lists more than 120,000 clones, 75% to 80% of them singletons, with about 6.8% in the top ten. Input material: PBMCs. These receptor sequences come from a woman aged 35 to 49 in good health and CMV-seropositive.

The chain couples TRBV19 to TRBJ2-2, with D possibly matching TRBD1 (6 bases). The CDR3 sequence is 15 residues long. Germline-derived CDR1 and CDR2 are LNHDA and SQIVND (reference sequence). The V end lost 4 bases, the J end lost 2 bases, and 11 bases lay between the germline ends. CDR3 residues: CASSRLDSNTGELFF. The CDR3 nucleotides read TGTGCCAGTAGTAGATTGGACAGTAACACCGGGGAGCTGTTTTTT.

This clone was counted only a few times. The junction does not match germline at one end; this may be a read error. The chain recombines TRBV7-7 with TRBJ2-5; D gene unclear. The CDR3 spans 17 residues. The V gene's germline CDR1 is SSHAT and CDR2 FNYEAQ (reference sequence). The CDR3 DNA follows: TGTGCTAGCAGCTTGAGTAAGGCGGCAACGTACCAAGAGACCCAGTACTTC. Translation gives CASSLSKAATYQETQYF.

The chain uses TRBV5-1 and TRBJ2-5, with a possible D match to TRBD1 (6 bases). V was clipped by 2 bases and J by 0 bases, with 8 bases between them. CDR3 length: 14 residues. Germline CDR1 reads SGHRS; CDR2 reads YFSETQ. The CDR3: CASSFGQYQETQYF. DNA for the CDR3: TGCGCCAGCAGCTTCGGACAGTACCAAGAGACCCAGTACTTC.

The rearrangement links TRBV2 to TRBJ2-1; 10 bases line up with TRBD2. Germline V gives CDR1 SNHLY, CDR2 FYNNEI. V lost 6 bases to trimming and J lost 1 base; unmatched junction nucleotides: 6. This CDR3 has 16 residues. The CDR3 DNA reads as TGTGCCAGCAGGTCTAGCGGGAGTGGGTCCTACAATGAGCAGTTCTTC. Its protein is CASRSSGSGSYNEQFF.

V and J are TRBV7-2 and TRBJ2-1, with 7 positions matching TRBD2. The CDR3 covers 15 residues. The ends lost 1 base at V and 6 bases at J; junction bases unmatched: 6. CDR1 and CDR2 (germline): SGHTA, FQGNSA. The CDR3 DNA is TGTGCCAGCAGCTTAGGGGCGCTAGCGGCCAATGAGCAGTTCTTC. Translating gives CASSLGALAANEQFF.

The V call is TRBV6-1, the J call TRBJ1-5; TRBD1 matches at 7 bases. The germline V gene encodes CDR1 MNHNS and CDR2 SASEGT. The CDR3 extends over 14 amino acids. The J segment lost 5 bases and the V segment lost 6 bases, leaving 7 bases of the junction unmatched. Here the CDR3 DNA reads TGTGCCAGCAGGATGACAGGGAACCATCAGCCCCAGCATTTT. It translates to CASRMTGNHQPQHF.

In its sample, this clone was seen a few times. This sequence joins TRBV29-1 and TRBJ2-1, with 9 bases aligning to TRBD2. The trim removed 5 bases at V and 1 base at J, leaving 3 bases unmatched. The CDR3 is made up of 14 amino acids. In germline, CDR1 is SQVTM, CDR2 ANQGSEA. The CDR3 sequence: CSVPAGGSYNEQFF. The CDR3 DNA follows: TGCAGCGTTCCGGCGGGAGGGTCCTACAATGAGCAGTTCTTC.

This clone was detected only a few times. The gene calls are TRBV18 and TRBJ2-1, with 16 bases identical to TRBD2. CDR3 length: 18 residues. Germline loops: CDR1 KGHSH, CDR2 LQKENI. V trimming: 0 bases; J trimming: 2 bases; junction bases outside the gene matches: 1. The CDR3 sequence is CASSPPGLAGGAYNEQFF. The DNA of the CDR3 is TGTGCCAGCTCACCACCGGGACTAGCGGGAGGGGCCTACAATGAGCAGTTCTTC.

This rearrangement joins TRBV19 to TRBJ1-5; D is unresolved. With 1 base removed from V and 1 base from J, the gap between germline ends came to 8 bases. The germline V gene has CDR1 LNHDA and CDR2 SQIVND (reference sequence). CDR3 length: 15 amino acids. As DNA, the CDR3 is TGTGCCAGTAGTATAGGGCCCGTAAGCAATCAGCCCCAGCATTTT. Protein product: CASSIGPVSNQPQHF. Using reference TRBV19 and TRBJ1-5 for the parts outside the CDR3, the full variable domain is DGGITQSPKYLFRKEGQNVTLSCEQNLNHDAMYWYRQDPGQGLRLIYYSQIVNDFQKGDIAEGYSVSREKKESFPLTVTSAQKNPTAFYLCASSIGPVSNQPQHFGDGTRLSIL.

The J gene is TRBJ2-3, the V gene TRBV2, with 13 bases fitting TRBD2. This CDR3 region has 17 residues. Per the germline V gene, CDR1 is SNHLY and CDR2 is FYNNEI. V trimming: 8 bases; J trimming: 2 bases; junction bases outside the gene matches: 10. As DNA, the CDR3 is TGTGCCAGCCTGGGACTAGCGGGACGGGCTCCCACAGATACGCAGTATTTT. Amino acids: CASLGLAGRAPTDTQYF. The variable domain in full, with the rest retrieved from reference TRBV2 and TRBJ2-3, is EPEVTQTPSHQVTQMGQEVILRCVPISNHLYFYWYRQILGQKVEFLVSFYNNEISEKSEIFDDQFSVERPDGSNFTLKIRSTKLEDSAMYFCASLGLAGRAPTDTQYFGPGTRLTVL.

This chain joins TRBV19 and TRBJ1-1; no clear D gene. The germline V gene encodes CDR1 LNHDA and CDR2 SQIVND (reference sequence). This CDR3 is built from 14 residues. The V end was cut by 1 base, the J end by 4 bases, with 10 bases between. The CDR3 protein is CASSIGSGFTEAFF. Written as DNA, the CDR3 is TGTGCCAGTAGTATAGGATCCGGGTTCACTGAAGCTTTCTTT.

Only a few counts were recorded for this clone. J is TRBJ2-3 and V is TRBV19; the match to TRBD1 covers 10 bases. Per germline, CDR1 LNHDA and CDR2 SQIVND (reference sequence). The CDR3 has 16 residues. The V gene end was trimmed by 4 bases and the J gene end by 5 bases; junction bases not matched to a gene: 9. The CDR3 nucleotides read TGTGCCAGTAGTACAACCGGGACAGGGGAGGGAGATACGCAGTATTTT. Protein sequence: CASSTTGTGEGDTQYF. Based on the CDR3 plus reference TRBV19 and TRBJ2-3, the full variable domain is DGGITQSPKYLFRKEGQNVTLSCEQNLNHDAMYWYRQDPGQGLRLIYYSQIVNDFQKGDIAEGYSVSREKKESFPLTVTSAQKNPTAFYLCASSTTGTGEGDTQYFGPGTRLTVL.

The chain uses TRBV5-4 and TRBJ2-5, with no clear D. Trimming pared 4 bases from V and 3 bases from J, leaving 10 bases between. The CDR3 extends over 13 amino acids. The V gene's germline CDR1 is SGHNT and CDR2 YYREEE (reference sequence). The CDR3 is CASSPVTEETQYF. Written as DNA, the CDR3 is TGTGCCAGCAGCCCGGTCACGGAAGAGACCCAGTACTTC.

In its sample, this clone was seen a few times. The chain couples TRBV5-1 to TRBJ2-7, with a weak D call TRBD1 (5 bases). The germline V gene has CDR1 SGHRS and CDR2 YFSETQ. This CDR3 comprises 14 residues. Trimming took 5 bases from V and 3 from J, leaving 15 bases between them. The CDR3 loop reads CASSPSGSRYEQYF. CDR3 sequence (DNA): TGCGCCAGCAGTCCATCAGGGTCTCGCTACGAGCAGTACTTC.

This sequence joins TRBV6-1 and TRBJ2-5; 7 nucleotides agree with TRBD2. The J call is in doubt because the DNA end fits TRBJ2-7 better. This CDR3 is built from 15 residues. Germline-derived CDR1 and CDR2 are MNHNS and SASEGT. The CDR3, as DNA: TGTGCCAGCAGTGAACTAGCGGCATCCTACTACGAGCAGTACTTC. Residues: CASSELAASYYEQYF.

The V and J genes are TRBV7-9 and TRBJ1-5; 9 bases fit TRBD1. The CDR3 is 15 amino acids. J lost 5 bases, V lost 5 bases, and 7 bases had no gene match. Germline assignment: CDR1 SEHNR and CDR2 FQNEAQ (reference sequence). The DNA for the CDR3 is TGTGCCAGCAGCACCGGGACAGGGCCCGATCAGCCCCAGCATTTT. This translates into CASSTGTGPDQPQHF.

J is TRBJ2-5 and V is TRBV5-1; D unresolved. This CDR3 contains 14 residues. From germline, CDR1 is SGHRS and CDR2 YFSETQ. V was clipped by 0 bases and J by 4 bases, with 10 bases between them. The CDR3 DNA reads as TGCGCCAGCAGCTTGGCCTCGCCAGGAGAGACCCAGTACTTC. Residues: CASSLASPGETQYF.

This clone has just a few counts. The chain recombines TRBV6-4 with TRBJ2-1, with D perhaps matching TRBD1 (6 bases). V gave up 3 bases and J gave up 8 bases, with 26 bases separating them. The CDR3 has 18 residues. Germline loops: CDR1 MRHNA, CDR2 SNTAGT. CDR3 in DNA: TGTGCCAGCAGTGAGGAGGCTACAGGGAACCATCCCTATCATGAGCAGTTCTTC. This gives the protein CASSEEATGNHPYHEQFF.

V usage is TRBV5-1 and J usage is TRBJ2-1; D unresolved. This CDR3 has 14 residues. Germline V gene data show CDR1 as SGHRS and CDR2 as YFSETQ. Trimming removed 0 bases from V and 9 bases from J, with 13 bases in between. For the CDR3, the DNA is TGCGCCAGCAGCTTGGCCGCGGCTTTCACTGAGCAGTTCTTC. Encoded protein: CASSLAAAFTEQFF.

The chain joins TRBV19 to TRBJ2-7; D possibly corresponds to TRBD2 (6 bases). This CDR3 has 14 residues. The ends were cut back, 6 bases at V and 5 bases at J, with 17 bases in the middle. Germline V gene sequence: CDR1 LNHDA, CDR2 SQIVND (reference sequence). The DNA for the CDR3 is TGTGCCAGTAGCGGAGGGGCAGGGTGGAACGAGCAGTACTTC. Amino acids: CASSGGAGWNEQYF. Together with reference TRBV19 and TRBJ2-7, the CDR3 gives the full variable domain: DGGITQSPKYLFRKEGQNVTLSCEQNLNHDAMYWYRQDPGQGLRLIYYSQIVNDFQKGDIAEGYSVSREKKESFPLTVTSAQKNPTAFYLCASSGGAGWNEQYFGPGTRLTVT.

The chain is built from TRBV19 and TRBJ1-1; 10 nucleotides match TRBD1. The CDR3 is 17 amino acids. Germline CDR1 and CDR2: LNHDA and SQIVND (reference sequence). Trimming at V came to 3 bases and at J to 5 bases, leaving 12 bases not matched to a gene. CDR3 protein: CASSIARRTGGRTEAFF. The DNA of the CDR3 is TGTGCCAGTAGTATCGCCCGGAGGACAGGGGGGAGGACTGAAGCTTTCTTT.

The chain combines TRBV18 with TRBJ2-1; tentatively, D is TRBD2 (6 bases). Deletions cut 3 bases from V and 4 bases from J, with 10 bases between. The CDR3 loop spans 14 amino acids. Germline V CDR1 and CDR2: KGHSH, LQKENI. CDR3 in DNA: TGTGCCAGCTCACCGCCTGGGGGGTACAATGAGCAGTTCTTC. Translated, it gives CASSPPGGYNEQFF.

V usage is TRBV10-3 and J usage is TRBJ2-2; TRBD1 agrees at 8 bases. There are 13 residues in the CDR3. V shed 10 bases, J shed 1 base, and the junction held 2 bases outside the gene matches. CDR1 and CDR2 (germline): ENHRY, SYGVKD. CDR3 nucleotide sequence: TGTGCCACTGGGACAGGGAACACCGGGGAGCTGTTTTTT. Translated: CATGTGNTGELFF.

The CDR3 DNA reads as TGCAGTGCTAGTAGCCAGGGGGGCTACACCTTC. This encodes CSASSQGGYTF. V gene TRBV20-1 combines with J gene TRBJ1-2, with D possibly matching TRBD1 (6 bases). CDR1 and CDR2 from the germline V gene are DFQATT and SNEGSKA (reference sequence). This CDR3 is built from 11 residues. The V gene lost 3 bases and the J gene lost 8 bases, with 10 bases spanning the gap.

This clone has only a few counts. Here the CDR3 reads CSVRTSGSYNEQFF. The CDR3 nucleotides read TGCAGCGTGAGGACTAGCGGGAGCTACAATGAGCAGTTCTTC. The gene calls are TRBV29-1 and TRBJ2-1, with 13 positions matching TRBD2. V dropped 6 bases and J dropped 3; count of bases not matched to a gene: 2. There are 14 residues in the CDR3. Germline CDR1 SQVTM, CDR2 ANQGSEA.

V gene TRBV5-1 combines with J gene TRBJ2-5; a weak D match, TRBD2 (7 bases). Germline V CDR1 and CDR2: SGHRS, YFSETQ. There are 16 residues in the CDR3. V was shortened by 0 bases and J by 3 bases, with 15 bases between the two germline ends. CDR3 nucleotide sequence: TGCGCCAGCAGCTTGGGGGGGGGCGCGGCGAAAGAGACCCAGTACTTC. This encodes CASSLGGGAAKETQYF.

The V gene is TRBV5-1, the J gene TRBJ1-1, with D possibly TRBD1 on 6 matching bases. The V gene's germline CDR1 is SGHRS and CDR2 YFSETQ. CDR3 length: 13 residues. V was trimmed by 4 bases and J by 4 bases, leaving 11 bases between them. The CDR3 DNA reads TGCGCCAGCAGCATGGGGACACTCACTGAAGCTTTCTTT. This codes for CASSMGTLTEAFF.